A single sample is the source of the 12 T cell receptor beta chains below, sequenced in a study of T cell changes during pregnancy in multiple sclerosis. Assay used: immunoSEQ multiplex PCR; TCRdb lists only in-frame clones, some missing. In the table there are 45,000 or so clones, approximately 96% of which are singletons. The starting material was peripheral blood, obtained in the second trimester of pregnancy. These receptors originate from a female donor with multiple sclerosis, enrolled in a pregnancy study.

This rearrangement joins TRBV27 to TRBJ2-1; TRBD2 matches at 10 bases. There are 18 residues in the CDR3. Per germline, CDR1 MNHEY and CDR2 SMNVEV (reference sequence). With 0 bases clipped from V and 3 bases from J, the junction kept 8 bases outside the gene matches. This CDR3 reads CASSLSVASGSGYNEQFF. The CDR3 DNA follows: TGTGCCAGCAGTTTATCGGTTGCTAGCGGGAGCGGCTACAATGAGCAGTTCTTC.

The chain links TRBV19 to TRBJ1-5, with D possibly TRBD1 on 5 matching bases. Trimming removed 4 bases from V and 1 base from J, with 11 bases in between. The CDR3 contains 15 residues. Germline-derived CDR1 and CDR2 are LNHDA and SQIVND (reference sequence). CDR3 DNA: TGTGCCAGTAGTAACCAGGGATGGAGCAATCAGCCCCAGCATTTT. This codes for CASSNQGWSNQPQHF.

This clone is a singleton in its sample. V usage is TRBV7-2 and J usage is TRBJ2-5; D is undetermined. CDR1 is SGHTA, CDR2 FQGNSA, per germline. The CDR3 consists of 13 residues. The V end was cut by 0 bases, the J end by 3 bases, with 5 bases between. The CDR3 DNA reads TGTGCCAGCAGCTTAGCGAGTGAAGAGACCCAGTACTTC. Amino acids: CASSLASEETQYF.

The chain is built from TRBV1 and TRBJ1-2; the table's TRBD1 call for D was not verified on the DNA. TRBV1 is annotated as a pseudogene. This CDR3 is 17 amino acids long. For the CDR3, the DNA is TGCACCAGCAGCCTAGAGGACAGGGGGAAGAGGGGCTATGGCTACACCTTC. Translation gives CTSSLEDRGKRGYGYTF.

V is TRBV7-7 and J is TRBJ2-2, with D maybe TRBD1 (6 bases). Trimming left V 5 bases short and J 1 base short, with 17 bases between. CDR1 and CDR2 from the germline V gene are SSHAT and FNYEAQ (reference sequence). This CDR3 region has 17 residues. Here the CDR3 DNA reads TGTGCCAGCAGCCCCCTCGGGTTGGGACAGAACACCGGGGAGCTGTTTTTT. Amino acid sequence: CASSPLGLGQNTGELFF.

This clone has only one observation. V and J are TRBV7-9 and TRBJ1-2, with D tentatively TRBD1 (6 bases). With 3 bases removed from V and 7 bases from J, the gap between germline ends came to 18 bases. This CDR3 contains 15 residues. CDR1 and CDR2 from the germline V gene are SEHNR and FQNEAQ (reference sequence). The chain's CDR3 is CASSFGTGISRGYTF. The CDR3 coding sequence is TGTGCCAGCAGCTTTGGTACAGGGATATCTCGTGGCTACACCTTC.

CDR3 bases: TGTGCCAGCAGTGGCGGGAGCACAGATACGCAGTATTTT. It codes for CASSGGSTDTQYF. The V and J genes are TRBV6-4 and TRBJ2-3; maybe TRBD2 (5 bases). The CDR3 is 13 amino acids. Germline V lookup: CDR1 MRHNA, CDR2 SNTAGT. V lost 4 bases to trimming and J lost 0 bases, with 5 bases between them.

The V call is TRBV19, the J call TRBJ1-5, with D perhaps TRBD1 (5 bases). Deletions cut 10 bases from V and 1 base from J, with 14 bases between. The CDR3 loop spans 14 amino acids. CDR1 is LNHDA and CDR2 is SQIVND in the germline V gene (reference sequence). The CDR3 DNA reads TGTGCCACCTCTTCCCAGGGAAGCAATCAGCCCCAGCATTTT. Its translation is CATSSQGSNQPQHF.

Written as DNA, the CDR3 is TGTGCCAGCAGCCTCTTCGGGTCCTCCTACGAGCAGTACTTC. This codes for CASSLFGSSYEQYF. The V and J genes are TRBV6-5 and TRBJ2-7; no firm D call. The V gene lost 6 bases and the J gene lost 0 bases, with 12 bases spanning the gap. This CDR3 region has 14 residues. The V gene's germline CDR1 is MNHEY and CDR2 SVGAGI.

The rearrangement uses TRBV6-5 and TRBJ2-1, with a weak D call TRBD1 (5 bases). The CDR3 is made up of 13 amino acids. Trimming stripped 5 bases from V and 8 bases from J, with 13 bases between. From germline, CDR1 is MNHEY and CDR2 SVGAGI. In nucleotides, the CDR3 is TGTGCCAGCAGTCCCGGACAAAGGGATGAGCAGTTCTTC. Translated, it gives CASSPGQRDEQFF.

This chain connects TRBV2 to TRBJ2-1; perhaps TRBD1 as D (5 bases). Germline values: CDR1 SNHLY, CDR2 FYNNEI. CDR3 length equals 15 residues. V lost 2 bases and J 10 bases, leaving 18 bases between the germline ends. Written as DNA, the CDR3 is TGTGCCAGCAGTGAAAGAAGACCAGGGTCTAGGGAGCAGTTCTTC. It codes for CASSERRPGSREQFF.

This chain connects TRBV7-3 to TRBJ2-2; D ambiguous. Trimming took 1 base from V and 4 from J, leaving 7 bases between them. The CDR3 loop spans 14 amino acids. Per the germline V gene, CDR1 is SGHTA and CDR2 is FQGTGA. CDR3 sequence (DNA): TGTGCCAGCAGCTTAAAACGGTCCACCGGGGAGCTGTTTTTT. Protein sequence: CASSLKRSTGELFF.